The 28 T cell receptor beta chains presented below share a single source sample, sequenced in a study of CXCR3-negative and CXCR3-positive naive CD8 T cells. With UMI labels, 5' RACE was used to prepare the TRB cDNA libraries. From its re-call of the 5' RACE reads, TCRdb lists each CDR3 protein once, without DNA. This listing includes 35,000 to 50,000 distinct CDR3 sequences. The sequencing input was memory CD8+ T cells from blood. The receptors shown here come from a human donor in good health. Some clones in this sample may be carry-over from other donors' samples.

Here the CDR3 reads CASRRGSSYEQYF. The chain combines TRBV7-9 with TRBJ2-7. The CDR3 length is 13 residues. CDR1 is SEHNR and CDR2 is FQNEAQ in the germline V gene (reference sequence).

The J gene is TRBJ1-4, the V gene TRBV20-1; TCRdb's D call of TRBD1 is untestable without DNA. Germline lookup yields CDR1 DFQATT and CDR2 SNEGSKA (reference sequence). The CDR3 spans 13 residues. The CDR3 loop reads CSAKEGDGGKLFF.

The chain links TRBV20-1 to TRBJ1-1; TCRdb returns TRBD1, unconfirmable since there is no DNA. Germline lookup yields CDR1 DFQATT and CDR2 SNEGSKA (reference sequence). The CDR3 runs to 12 residues. CDR3 residues: CSAQDRDWWAFF.

V is TRBV7-9 and J is TRBJ2-7; the D call of TRBD1 rests on TCRdb alone, since no DNA is present to check it. The length of the CDR3 is 14 residues. In germline, CDR1 is SEHNR, CDR2 FQNEAQ (reference sequence). The CDR3 reads CASSLEQATYEQYF.

The rearrangement joins TRBV7-3 to TRBJ1-5. The CDR3 sequence is 14 residues long. CDR1 and CDR2 (germline): SGHTA, FQGTGA. This chain's CDR3 is CASSLTGTLEPQHF.

The rearrangement joins TRBV19 to TRBJ2-7; TCRdb's D call of TRBD1 is untestable without DNA. There are 13 residues in the CDR3. Germline values: CDR1 LNHDA, CDR2 SQIVND (reference sequence). The CDR3 here is CASERDRIYEQYF.

The chain's CDR3 is CASSTQDSPLHF. The J gene is TRBJ1-6, the V gene TRBV7-9. This CDR3 comprises 12 residues. Germline V gene sequence: CDR1 SEHNR, CDR2 FQNEAQ (reference sequence).

The chain carries TRBV4-3 and TRBJ2-7. Germline values: CDR1 LGHNA, CDR2 YSLEER. This CDR3 is built from 15 residues. The CDR3 sequence is CASSQYVGGSYEQYF.

The chain couples TRBV28 to TRBJ2-7; TCRdb returns TRBD1, unconfirmable since there is no DNA. Germline V gene data show CDR1 as MDHEN and CDR2 as SYDVKM. The CDR3 extends over 15 amino acids. CDR3 sequence: CASSPRGRATYEQYF.

This chain uses TRBV12-2 with TRBJ1-2; TCRdb indicates TRBD1, and absent DNA this call remains unverified. TRBV12-2 is a pseudogene. The CDR3 totals 19 residues. CDR3: CASRSFGTGSRGDNYGYTF.

This chain uses TRBV3-1 with TRBJ2-1. The CDR3 runs 15 residues. Germline V gene lookup returns CDR1 LGHDT and CDR2 YNNKEL (reference sequence). This chain's CDR3 is CASSQATAVADEQFF.

This chain joins TRBV28 and TRBJ2-7; lacking DNA, the TRBD2 call made by TCRdb goes unchecked. The CDR3 extends over 15 amino acids. Germline CDR1 is MDHEN and CDR2 is SYDVKM. The CDR3 region is CASSFRGLATGEQYF.

V usage is TRBV7-9 and J usage is TRBJ2-3; without DNA, the TCRdb call of TRBD2 cannot be checked. Germline V gene lookup returns CDR1 SEHNR and CDR2 FQNEAQ (reference sequence). The CDR3 runs to 16 residues. This chain's CDR3 is CASSHLLTSPMNTQYF.

The chain's CDR3 is CSVEDQGADEKLFF. V is TRBV29-1 and J is TRBJ1-4; TCRdb names TRBD1, which stays unverified in the absence of DNA. This CDR3 spans 14 amino acids. Germline V gene lookup returns CDR1 SQVTM and CDR2 ANQGSEA.

The chain employs TRBV20-1 and TRBJ1-1; TCRdb picks TRBD1, but there is no DNA to check that call. The CDR3 is made up of 13 amino acids. Germline values: CDR1 DFQATT, CDR2 SNEGSKA (reference sequence). Here the CDR3 reads CSASVGGSAEAFF.

The chain uses TRBV6-5 and TRBJ2-3; the TCRdb D gene call, TRBD1, has no DNA to confirm it. From germline, CDR1 is MNHEY and CDR2 SVGAGI. There are 14 residues in the CDR3. This chain's CDR3 is CASRRGGNTDTQYF.

The chain recombines TRBV7-6 with TRBJ2-7; as DNA is missing, the TRBD1 call by TCRdb cannot be tested. Germline V gene data show CDR1 as SGHVS and CDR2 as FNYEAQ. This CDR3 spans 16 amino acids. The CDR3 protein is CASSGSGGPGGLEQYF.

This chain links TRBV7-2 with TRBJ2-2. The CDR3 runs to 16 residues. Germline lookup yields CDR1 SGHTA and CDR2 FQGNSA. CDR3 amino acids: CASSPSRTGYPGELFF.

V gene TRBV29-1 combines with J gene TRBJ2-7; no DNA is available, so the TRBD1 call from TCRdb remains unchecked. CDR1 is SQVTM, CDR2 ANQGSEA, per germline. The CDR3 extends over 13 amino acids. CDR3: CSVVGQGVYEQYF.

This chain joins TRBV4-3 and TRBJ2-3; TCRdb designates TRBD2, a call that cannot be tested without DNA. This CDR3 region has 17 residues. The germline V gene has CDR1 LGHNA and CDR2 YSLEER. CDR3 protein: CASSQESEAGGPYTQYF.

The CDR3 protein is CASSSGENEYNEQFF. The V call is TRBV6-6, the J call TRBJ2-1. Looked up from germline, CDR1 is MNHNY and CDR2 is SVGAGI (reference sequence). The CDR3 is 15 amino acids.

CDR3 sequence reads: CASSSGIHSYEQYF. The V call is TRBV28, the J call TRBJ2-7; with no DNA, the TCRdb D assignment of TRBD1 cannot be verified. Looked up from germline, CDR1 is MDHEN and CDR2 is SYDVKM. The CDR3 extends over 14 amino acids.

The chain recombines TRBV10-2 with TRBJ1-1; the D call from TCRdb, TRBD1, cannot be confirmed without DNA. The germline CDR1 and CDR2 sequences are WSHSY and SAAADI. The CDR3 contains 14 residues. The CDR3 sequence: CASIPDGLGTEAFF.

The chain links TRBV7-4 to TRBJ1-1. The CDR3 covers 14 residues. CDR1 is SGHVT and CDR2 is SQSDAQ in the germline V gene. The CDR3: CASTLAQENTEAFF.

This sequence joins TRBV12-3 or TRBV12-4 and TRBJ2-7; TCRdb's assignment of TRBD2 cannot be checked, as there is no DNA. This CDR3 is built from 15 residues. The CDR3 protein is CASSWRLAGLGEQYF.

The chain joins TRBV6-6 to TRBJ2-5; TCRdb lists TRBD1, though no DNA is available to test this call. The CDR3 loop spans 14 amino acids. Germline lookup yields CDR1 MNHNY and CDR2 SVGAGI (reference sequence). This CDR3 is CASSYSGQGVTQYF.

The gene calls are TRBV20-1 and TRBJ2-1; TCRdb reports TRBD1, a call that lacks DNA to check it against. This CDR3 has 15 amino acids. Germline V CDR1 and CDR2: DFQATT, SNEGSKA (reference sequence). The CDR3 reads CSARKPGRTYNEQFF.

The rearrangement links TRBV29-1 to TRBJ2-1. Per the germline V gene, CDR1 is SQVTM and CDR2 is ANQGSEA. The length of the CDR3 is 13 residues. Here the CDR3 reads CSVDVSSYNEQFF.